This entry concerns a single T cell receptor (beta chain). Its specificity is not known. This sample stems from a study of CXCR3-negative and CXCR3-positive naive CD8 T cells. Turning to the study itself: Some 150 million TRB reads in total, about 1.5 +/- 0.3 million per library.

The CDR3 is made up of 13 amino acids. Germline CDR1 MNHEY, CDR2 SVGEGT. Carrying UMI labels, the TRB cDNA libraries were prepared through 5' RACE. TCRdb reprocessed the 5' RACE reads and stores each CDR3 protein as one record, lacking DNA. The sample has roughly 99,000 distinct CDR3 sequences. Broader study findings: TCR interaction strength was inferred from TRB CDR3 physicochemistry, as CD5 matched across naive subsets. TRB CDR3s were more hydrophobic in CXCR3-positive than in CXCR3-negative naive cells. Memory cells diverged, while naive CXCR3-positive and CXCR3-negative cells had similar TRBV-TRBJ usage.

The sequence derives from a human donor in good health. Some clones in this sample may be carry-over from other donors' samples. Sequenced sample: naive CXCR3+ CD8+ T cells from blood. Subset noted: CD45RO-CCR7+CD27+CD95- naive CD8+ T cells expressing CXCR3 (TNR3+). The chain couples TRBV6-2 or TRBV6-3 to TRBJ2-1; without DNA, the TCRdb call of TRBD1 cannot be checked. The CDR3 region is CASSGPGAGEQFF.